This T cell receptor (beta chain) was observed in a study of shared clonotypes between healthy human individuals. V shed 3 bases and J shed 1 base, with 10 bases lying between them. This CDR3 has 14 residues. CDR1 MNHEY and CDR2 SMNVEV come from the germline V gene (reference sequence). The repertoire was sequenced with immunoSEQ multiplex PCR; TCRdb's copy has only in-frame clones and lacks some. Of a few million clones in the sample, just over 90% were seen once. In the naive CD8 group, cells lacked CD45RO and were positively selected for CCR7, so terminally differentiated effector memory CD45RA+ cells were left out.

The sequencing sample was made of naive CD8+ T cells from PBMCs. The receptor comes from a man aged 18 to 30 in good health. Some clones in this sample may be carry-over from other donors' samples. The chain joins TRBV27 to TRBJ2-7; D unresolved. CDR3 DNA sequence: TGTGCCAGCAGTTTCCGCGCGCGATCCTACGAGCAGTACTTC. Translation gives CASSFRARSYEQYF.